This T cell receptor (beta chain) derives from a study of Graves' ophthalmopathy and Graves' hyperthyroidism. The sample holds many counts of this clonotype. The study amplified TCR beta CDR3 regions using RNA transcripts. HTBI-primed RT-PCR formed the first round, and a multiplex PCR formed the second. TCRdb re-analysed the multiplex PCR reads in MiXCR, keeping a single row per CDR3 protein. This sample has under 350,000 distinct CDR3 sequences; roughly 17% occur once, and the top ten carry roughly 12%. Trimming left V 1 base short and J 4 bases short, with 13 bases between. Germline lookup yields CDR1 SQVTM and CDR2 ANQGSEA. The CDR3 loop spans 14 amino acids.

The chain has TRBV29-1 and TRBJ1-1; TRBD1 might be the D (6 bases). This sequence was found in an adult man with Graves' ophthalmopathy. The source material was peripheral blood. The CDR3, as DNA: TGCAGCGTTGAAGGGGTAGGGGGTCGCACTGAAGCTTTCTTT. It is translated as CSVEGVGGRTEAFF.